This T cell receptor beta chain was sequenced during a study of shared clonotypes between healthy human individuals. Losses at the gene ends were 6 bases for V and 4 bases for J; bases not matched to a gene: 9. Germline values: CDR1 KGHSH, CDR2 LQKENI. The CDR3 runs 15 residues. Only in-frame clones appear in the TCRdb table, and some are missing; sequencing was by immunoSEQ multiplex PCR. The sample contains some 2,500,000 clones, approximately 94% of which appear only once. This chain links TRBV18 with TRBJ2-1; TRBD1 aligns across 7 bases. The TCR comes from a man aged 18 to 35 in good health. Some clones in this sample may be carry-over from other donors' samples. The sample taken for sequencing was naive CD4+ T cells from PBMCs. Subset given: CD45RA+ positively selected. This chain's CDR3 is CASSLLRDRYNEQFF. The CDR3 coding sequence is TGTGCCAGCTCTCTCCTCCGGGACAGATACAATGAGCAGTTCTTC.